This note documents a single T cell receptor beta chain sequence. Its target is unknown. This entry comes from a study of T cells in tumors after PD-1 blockade. At the level of the study: Excluded were patients with checkpoint blockade, immunosuppressants, or radiotherapy or other anti-cancer therapy within 4 weeks. During anti-PD-1 treatment, some patients continued daily vismodegib 150 mg. Study-wide results and caveats: Peripheral recruitment is suggested, as some novel exhausted tumor clones were in pre-treatment blood.

Genomic DNA template from tumor biopsies or peripheral blood, 616 ng to 6,004 ng input. The CDR3 is made up of 14 amino acids. V lost 1 base to trimming and J lost 6 bases; unmatched junction nucleotides: 5. Germline loops: CDR1 SGHRS, CDR2 YFSETQ. The method was immunoSEQ multiplex PCR; TCRdb's version includes in-frame clones alone and lacks a portion of them. The data contain roughly 50,000 clones, about 85% of them singletons. This chain connects TRBV5-1 to TRBJ1-2, with 8 bases identical to TRBD1. This sample comprised PBMCs, obtained before anti-PD-1 treatment. The TCR was taken from a human donor with basal cell carcinoma. In DNA form, the CDR3 reads TGCGCCAGCAGCTTGCGGACAGGGACCGATGGCTACACCTTC. This gives the protein CASSLRTGTDGYTF. The variable domain in full, with the rest retrieved from reference TRBV5-1 and TRBJ1-2, is KAGVTQTPRYLIKTRGQQVTLSCSPISGHRSVSWYQQTPGQGLQFLFEYFSETQRNKGNFPGRFSGRQFSNSRSEMNVSTLELGDSALYLCASSLRTGTDGYTFGSGTRLTVV.